The clone carrying this T cell receptor beta chain was detected once. As yet, its antigen is unknown. TCRdb itself ran the RT-PCR reads through MiXCR, one entry per CDR3 protein. Among approximately 9,500 distinct CDR3 sequences listed, approximately 87% were seen once. The sample originates from a study of yellow fever vaccine responses in identical twins. Broader study findings: Twins reportedly appeared to share part of their vaccine T cell response while keeping part individual.

This CDR3 has 14 amino acids. V lost 2 bases and J lost 2, with 6 bases in between. Germline loops: CDR1 SGHTA, CDR2 FQGNSA. The chain employs TRBV7-2 and TRBJ2-2; D ambiguous. The receptor was derived from a woman between 18 and 29 years old who received the yellow fever vaccine. The sample consisted of T cells from blood (PBMCs), unsorted or a sorted subset (not recorded which), taken before or after yellow fever vaccination (not recorded which). The chain's CDR3 is CASSLLANTGELFF. The DNA for the CDR3 is TGTGCCAGCAGCTTACTGGCCAACACCGGGGAGCTGTTTTTT.